Following are 31 T cell receptor beta chains from one sample sequenced in a study of T cell clonality in common variable immunodeficiency. TCRdb's table, derived via immunoSEQ multiplex PCR, lists solely in-frame clones and lacks some. The sample contains about 20,000 clones, none of them singletons. No antigens are known for them. General study points: Reportedly, TCR beta sequences from common variable immunodeficiency showed fewer deletions and N-nucleotide insertions.

Sequenced sample: peripheral blood mononuclear cells. Every receptor here comes from a human donor with common variable immunodeficiency.

To note about this clone: The CDR3 end is not reached by the read, which stops 3 residues before it; the germline J gene fills it in. The chain combines TRBV18 with TRBJ2-2; 11 nucleotides agree with TRBD2. Trimming at V came to 5 bases and at J to 8 bases, leaving 7 bases not matched to a gene. The CDR3 length is 15 residues. Germline-derived CDR1 and CDR2 are KGHSH and LQKENI. The part of the CDR3 DNA that was read is TGTGCCAGCTCAGACGCGGGACTAGCGGTTGGGGAG. Protein: CASSDAGLAVGE. The entire CDR3 sequence reads CASSDAGLAVGELFF.

This clone showed up just a few times. The CDR3 is cut off 3 residues early in the read; its end comes from the germline J gene. The chain couples TRBV19 to TRBJ1-1, with a weak D call TRBD1 (5 bases). Deletions cut 6 bases from V and 0 bases from J, with 17 bases between. The length of the CDR3 is 16 residues. CDR1 LNHDA and CDR2 SQIVND come from the germline V gene (reference sequence). The sequenced part of the CDR3 DNA is TGTGCCAGTAGAACCCTGACAGCGACCATGAACACTGAA. This codes for CASRTLTATMNTE. The CDR3 in its entirety is CASRTLTATMNTEAFF.

On this clone itself: The read finishes 3 residues shy of the CDR3 end, and the germline J gene is used to complete it. The rearrangement uses TRBV5-1 and TRBJ2-5; D possibly corresponds to TRBD2 (5 bases). CDR1 and CDR2 (germline): SGHRS, YFSETQ. CDR3 size: 16 residues. The V and J ends lost 4 bases and 0 bases respectively, with 16 bases between them. CDR3 amino acids: CASSHGLTPYQETQYF. The covered CDR3 bases are TGCGCCAGCAGCCACGGACTTACCCCGTACCAAGAGACC.

This clone has ten or more counts. The CDR3 end falls 3 residues outside the read, so it is completed with the germline J gene. The chain carries TRBV5-1 and TRBJ2-2; possible D gene TRBD1, 6 bases. With 2 bases removed from V and 3 bases from J, the gap between germline ends came to 8 bases. Germline CDR1 SGHRS, CDR2 YFSETQ. This CDR3 has 14 amino acids. CDR3 DNA, as far as it was read: TGCGCCAGCAGCTTAGCAGGGGACACCGGGGAG. This gives the protein CASSLAGDTGE. The CDR3 in its entirety is CASSLAGDTGELFF.

As for this clone: With the read ending 3 residues before the CDR3 end, the germline J gene is used to fill in that end. The chain carries TRBV19 and TRBJ1-6, with unresolved D. This CDR3 is built from 14 residues. V was shortened by 3 bases and J by 7 bases, with 10 bases between the two germline ends. Germline V gives CDR1 LNHDA, CDR2 SQIVND (reference sequence). The sequenced CDR3 bases are TGTGCCAGTAGTATGGTGGGCGCGAATTCACCC. This codes for CASSMVGANSP. The full CDR3 reads CASSMVGANSPLHF.

A note on this clone: The read falls 3 residues short of the CDR3 end, and the missing part is taken from the germline J gene. The chain carries TRBV7-2 and TRBJ2-1; 8 positions match TRBD2. Germline CDR1 is SGHTA and CDR2 is FQGNSA. The V gene end was trimmed by 5 bases and the J gene end by 4 bases; junction bases not matched to a gene: 7. The CDR3 contains 15 residues. This CDR3 reads CASSRTIAGYNEQFF. The sequenced CDR3 bases are TGTGCCAGCAGCCGGACGATAGCGGGGTACAATGAG.

On this clone itself: The read terminates 3 residues before the CDR3 end, so the remaining end is supplied by the germline J gene. The chain carries TRBV18 and TRBJ2-1; 12 bases align to TRBD2. The CDR3 is 16 amino acids. Unmatched junction bases numbered 5, after V lost 4 bases and J lost 4 bases. Germline CDR1 and CDR2: KGHSH and LQKENI. CDR3 residues: CASSLGLAGRYNEQFF. The part of the CDR3 DNA that was read is TGTGCCAGCTCACTCGGACTAGCGGGAAGGTACAATGAG.

Concerning this clone: The read terminates 3 residues before the CDR3 end, so the remaining end is supplied by the germline J gene. The genes are TRBV18 and TRBJ2-3, with 9 bases aligning to TRBD1. CDR3 length: 15 residues. The germline gives CDR1 KGHSH, CDR2 LQKENI. Losses at the gene ends were 2 bases for V and 3 bases for J; bases not matched to a gene: 3. This CDR3 reads CASSPNRGRTDTQYF. The covered CDR3 bases are TGTGCCAGCTCACCAAACAGGGGGCGGACAGATACG. The whole variable domain, remainder taken from reference TRBV18 and TRBJ2-3, is NAGVMQNPRHLVRRRGQEARLRCSPMKGHSHVYWYRQLPEEGLKFMVYLQKENIIDESGMPKERFSAEFPKEGPSILRIQQVVRGDSAAYFCASSPNRGRTDTQYFGPGTRLTVL.

This clone was seen more than once but under ten times. The sequenced fragment ends 3 residues before the CDR3 boundary, so the rest is inferred from the germline J gene. This chain connects TRBV19 to TRBJ2-1, with a weak D call TRBD1 (6 bases). The germline gives CDR1 LNHDA, CDR2 SQIVND (reference sequence). V lost 7 bases and J 3 bases, leaving 13 bases between the germline ends. The CDR3 is 14 amino acids. CDR3 loop: CASTSFRGYNEQFF. Incomplete CDR3 DNA: TGTGCCAGTACCTCGTTCAGGGGCTACAATGAG.

This clone has only a few counts. CDR3 bases read: TGTGCCAGCAGTCCGAGGGCTAGCGGGAGAGGAGAGACC. Amino acids: CASSPRASGRGET. The whole CDR3 is CASSPRASGRGETQYF. The rearrangement uses TRBV7-3 and TRBJ2-5, with 10 positions matching TRBD2. Read coverage stops 3 residues before the CDR3 terminus; the germline J gene supplies the remainder. Germline CDR1 is SGHTA and CDR2 is FQGTGA. V dropped 6 bases and J dropped 4; count of bases not matched to a gene: 11. The CDR3 spans 16 residues.

Only a few counts were recorded for this clone. Read data end 3 residues before the CDR3 end; the end is taken from the germline J gene. J is TRBJ2-5 and V is TRBV30; 8 nucleotides align to TRBD2. V shed 5 bases and J 5 bases; nucleotides not matched to a gene: 1. There are 11 residues in the CDR3. Looked up from germline, CDR1 is GTSNPN and CDR2 is SVGIG (reference sequence). Incomplete CDR3 DNA: TGTGCCTGGGGCGGGGGGGAGACC. Translation: CAWGGGET. In full, the CDR3 reads CAWGGGETQYF.

Concerning this clone itself: The read ends 3 residues early relative to the CDR3; the germline J gene fills the gap. The genes are TRBV20-1 and TRBJ2-7, with TRBD2 identical over 9 bases. The V segment lost 1 base and the J segment 3 bases; nucleotides outside the gene matches: 4. Germline assignment: CDR1 DFQATT and CDR2 SNEGSKA (reference sequence). CDR3 length: 14 amino acids. CDR3: CSARVGTSYYEQYF. CDR3 bases read: TGCAGTGCTAGAGTCGGGACTAGCTACTACGAG.

This clone was detected a few times. The sequence runs out 3 residues before the end of the CDR3; the remainder is reconstructed from the germline J gene. The chain uses TRBV7-2 and TRBJ2-3; TRBD2 aligns across 10 bases. Germline V gene lookup returns CDR1 SGHTA and CDR2 FQGNSA. V lost 5 bases and J lost 7; bases outside the gene matches: 6. CDR3 length: 14 residues. Incomplete CDR3 DNA: TGTGCCAGCAGCACTAGCGGGGTGGGGTATACG. It yields the protein CASSTSGVGYT. The full CDR3 protein is CASSTSGVGYTQYF.

Turning to this clone: The CDR3 end lies 3 residues beyond the end of the read and is filled in from the germline J gene. The chain uses TRBV7-8 and TRBJ2-7; D remains unclear. This CDR3 has 15 residues. Deletions cut 1 base from V and 2 bases from J, with 12 bases between. Germline CDR1 reads SGHVS; CDR2 reads FQNEAQ. The CDR3 sequence: CASSLDVVRAYEQYF. CDR3 DNA, as far as it was read: TGTGCCAGCAGCTTAGATGTAGTCCGAGCCTACGAG.

As regards this clone: The read is 3 residues too short to cover the CDR3 end, so that end is filled in from the germline J gene. This chain joins TRBV19 and TRBJ2-3, with TRBD2 matching over 11 bases. V shed 6 bases, J shed 3 bases, and the junction held 8 bases outside the gene matches. Germline values: CDR1 LNHDA, CDR2 SQIVND (reference sequence). The CDR3 is 16 amino acids. CDR3 amino acids: CASRSGRLAGTDTQYF. CDR3 DNA (partial): TGTGCCAGTAGGTCTGGGAGACTAGCGGGAACAGATACG.

This chain's CDR3 is CASSFRGFSNQPQHF. CDR3 DNA (partial): TGTGCCAGCAGCTTTCGAGGGTTTAGCAATCAGCCC. This chain joins TRBV5-6 and TRBJ1-5; D gene ambiguous. The read finishes 3 residues shy of the CDR3 end, and the germline J gene is used to complete it. CDR1 SGHDT and CDR2 YYEEEE come from the germline V gene. This CDR3 region has 15 residues. V lost 2 bases, J lost 0 bases, and 9 bases lay in between.

This clone turned up a few times. The CDR3 end lies 3 residues beyond the end of the read and is filled in from the germline J gene. J is TRBJ2-5 and V is TRBV2, with a weak D call TRBD2 (5 bases). The CDR3 loop spans 14 amino acids. The V end lost 5 bases, the J end lost 5 bases, and 15 bases lay between the germline ends. Germline assignment: CDR1 SNHLY and CDR2 FYNNEI. CDR3 bases read: TGTGCCAGCAGTCAGACGGGGTCGGAGGAGACC. This translates into CASSQTGSEET. The whole CDR3 protein reads CASSQTGSEETQYF.

Of note for this clone: The CDR3 end lies 3 residues beyond the end of the read and is filled in from the germline J gene. This sequence joins TRBV7-6 and TRBJ2-1, with a weak D call TRBD2 (6 bases). The germline gives CDR1 SGHVS, CDR2 FNYEAQ. This CDR3 has 15 amino acids. Between the trimmed V and J ends, which lost 5 bases and 6 bases, there was a span of 17 bases. This CDR3 is CASSPRDLGSNEQFF. The sequenced part of the CDR3 DNA is TGTGCCAGCAGCCCCCGGGACTTAGGCTCCAATGAG.

In its sample, this clone is medium-sized. The CDR3 end lies 3 residues beyond the end of the read and is filled in from the germline J gene. V gene TRBV5-1 combines with J gene TRBJ2-3; D is possibly TRBD2 (6 bases). V shed 0 bases and J shed 2 bases, with 16 bases lying between them. CDR3 length equals 17 residues. Looked up from germline, CDR1 is SGHRS and CDR2 is YFSETQ. The chain's CDR3 is CASSLVIQGGSTDTQYF. The DNA read from the CDR3 is TGCGCCAGCAGCTTGGTTATTCAGGGAGGCTCCACAGATACG.

In regard to this clone: The DNA ends 3 residues before the CDR3 does, and the rest of the CDR3 is filled in from the germline J gene. The V gene is TRBV7-2, the J gene TRBJ2-1; D gene ambiguous. Trimming removed 5 bases at V and 6 bases at J, with 11 bases between. The CDR3 has 13 amino acids. CDR1 SGHTA and CDR2 FQGNSA come from the germline V gene. The part of the CDR3 DNA that was read is TGTGCCAGCAGCCCCCAGGTAGGCAATGAG. This sequence encodes CASSPQVGNE. The whole CDR3 reads CASSPQVGNEQFF.

Of note for this clone: The read falls 3 residues short of the CDR3 end, and the missing part is taken from the germline J gene. The rearrangement links TRBV19 to TRBJ1-2; a possible D gene is TRBD1 (6 bases). Germline V CDR1 and CDR2: LNHDA, SQIVND (reference sequence). This CDR3 spans 15 amino acids. V lost 5 bases, J lost 0 bases, and 13 bases lay in between. The CDR3 bases that were read are TGTGCCAGTAGTCCCAGGACAGTAGCTAACTATGGC. Amino acid sequence: CASSPRTVANYG. The entire CDR3 protein reads CASSPRTVANYGYTF. Looking up the rest from reference TRBV19 and TRBJ1-2 gives the full variable domain: DGGITQSPKYLFRKEGQNVTLSCEQNLNHDAMYWYRQDPGQGLRLIYYSQIVNDFQKGDIAEGYSVSREKKESFPLTVTSAQKNPTAFYLCASSPRTVANYGYTFGSGTRLTVV.

This clone was seen many times. The CDR3 is cut off 3 residues early in the read; its end comes from the germline J gene. The J gene is TRBJ1-2, the V gene TRBV11-2; 7 bases are a match to TRBD1. Germline assignment: CDR1 SGHAT and CDR2 FQNNGV. The V and J ends lost 5 bases and 5 bases, in that order; junction bases with no gene match: 11. The CDR3 is made up of 15 amino acids. The CDR3 sequence is CASSLTGARKYGYTF. CDR3 DNA, as far as it was read: TGTGCCAGCAGCCTAACAGGGGCTCGAAAATATGGC.

This clone was observed a few times. The observed sequence ends 3 residues before the CDR3 terminus, with the missing tail filled in from the germline J gene. The chain employs TRBV18 and TRBJ2-2, with 7 positions matching TRBD1. Germline CDR1 and CDR2: KGHSH and LQKENI. The CDR3 length is 15 residues. J lost 2 bases, V lost 4 bases, and 4 bases had no gene match. The part of the CDR3 DNA that was read is TGTGCCAGCTCACAGGGACAGACAAACACCGGGGAG. This encodes CASSQGQTNTGE. The full CDR3 sequence reads CASSQGQTNTGELFF. Supplemented by reference TRBV18 and TRBJ2-2, the full variable domain reads NAGVMQNPRHLVRRRGQEARLRCSPMKGHSHVYWYRQLPEEGLKFMVYLQKENIIDESGMPKERFSAEFPKEGPSILRIQQVVRGDSAAYFCASSQGQTNTGELFFGEGSRLTVL.

The covered CDR3 bases are TGTGCCAGTCGTACTAGCGGGAGGGACACCGGGGAG. Encoded protein: CASRTSGRDTGE. The complete CDR3 protein is CASRTSGRDTGELFF. V usage is TRBV19 and J usage is TRBJ2-2; TRBD2 agrees at 13 bases. The read stops 3 residues short of the end of the CDR3; the missing end is completed from the germline J gene. V gave up 8 bases and J gave up 3 bases; unmatched junction bases: 3. Germline CDR1 reads LNHDA; CDR2 reads SQIVND (reference sequence). The CDR3 runs to 15 residues.

This clone was counted only a few times. The read gets to within 3 residues of the CDR3 end, and the germline J gene fills in the rest. The rearrangement joins TRBV19 to TRBJ1-2; 8 positions agree with TRBD1. The CDR3 is 12 residues long. CDR1 is LNHDA and CDR2 is SQIVND in the germline V gene (reference sequence). The ends lost 8 bases at V and 4 bases at J; junction bases unmatched: 3. The CDR3 sequence is CASDDRGYGYTF. CDR3 DNA (partial): TGTGCCAGTGATGACAGGGGCTATGGC.

As regards this clone: The CDR3 extends 3 residues past the end of the read, so its final part is completed from the germline J gene. The rearrangement uses TRBV7-3 and TRBJ2-1; possible D gene TRBD2, 6 bases. The CDR3 is 16 residues long. V lost 5 bases and J 1 base, leaving 15 bases between the germline ends. From germline, CDR1 is SGHTA and CDR2 FQGTGA. CDR3 DNA, as far as it was read: TGTGCCAGCAGCCCCGGTCAGGGAGGTTCCTACAATGAG. Translated, it gives CASSPGQGGSYNE. The complete CDR3 protein is CASSPGQGGSYNEQFF.

To note about this clone: The read ends 3 residues shy of where the CDR3 ends; the end is completed using the germline J gene. This sequence joins TRBV2 and TRBJ1-1; D is unresolved. The germline CDR1 and CDR2 sequences are SNHLY and FYNNEI. There are 11 residues in the CDR3. V dropped 2 bases and J dropped 4 bases, with 2 bases sitting between them. The CDR3 region is CASSELTEAFF. The CDR3 DNA, read in part, is TGTGCCAGCAGTGAACTCACTGAA.

By sample fraction, this clone is medium-sized. From the germline J gene comes the end of the CDR3, since the read stops 3 residues before it. The chain links TRBV6-2 or TRBV6-3 to TRBJ2-1; D gene unclear. The germline V and J ends were trimmed by 0 bases and 0 bases, with 3 bases remaining between them. CDR1 and CDR2 from the germline V gene are MNHEY and SVGEGT. The CDR3 extends over 14 amino acids. The CDR3 is CASSYSSSYNEQFF. Partial CDR3 DNA: TGTGCCAGCAGTTACTCCAGCTCCTACAATGAG.

This clone was recorded a few times. From the germline J gene comes the end of the CDR3, since the read stops 3 residues before it. The chain couples TRBV5-1 to TRBJ2-2; 9 bases align to TRBD1. CDR3 size: 17 residues. Germline V gene lookup returns CDR1 SGHRS and CDR2 YFSETQ. V gave up 0 bases and J gave up 3 bases; unmatched junction bases: 6. The CDR3 region is CASSLGLGQGYTGELFF. The CDR3 bases that were read are TGCGCCAGCAGCTTGGGTCTAGGACAGGGGTACACCGGGGAG.

There are a few counts of this clone. The CDR3 is cut off 3 residues early in the read; its end comes from the germline J gene. The rearrangement joins TRBV7-9 to TRBJ2-2; D not certain. The CDR3 loop spans 15 amino acids. V gave up 5 bases and J gave up 1 base, with 11 bases separating them. Germline loops: CDR1 SEHNR, CDR2 FQNEAQ (reference sequence). CDR3 DNA (partial): TGTGCCAGCAGCCCGCGGAGCAGGAACACCGGGGAG. Its translation: CASSPRSRNTGE. The entire CDR3 sequence reads CASSPRSRNTGELFF.

In its sample, this clone was seen a few times. The read ends 3 residues shy of where the CDR3 ends; the end is completed using the germline J gene. The chain joins TRBV19 to TRBJ2-1, with D perhaps TRBD1 (6 bases). This CDR3 comprises 13 residues. Germline-derived CDR1 and CDR2 are LNHDA and SQIVND (reference sequence). Trimming pared 5 bases from V and 4 bases from J, leaving 9 bases between. The CDR3 DNA, read in part, is TGTGCCAGTAGTGACAGGTCTTACAATGAG. This encodes CASSDRSYNE. The full CDR3 reads CASSDRSYNEQFF.